This TCR beta chain was obtained from a study of T cell changes during pregnancy in multiple sclerosis. Some clones are missing from TCRdb's copy, which holds only in-frame ones; the method was immunoSEQ multiplex PCR. Among about 26,000 clones listed, nearly 90% were seen once. The CDR3 is made up of 14 amino acids. V was pared by 4 bases and J by 4 bases, with 4 bases of the junction left unmatched. Germline V gene sequence: CDR1 SGHNT, CDR2 YYREEE (reference sequence). The chain recombines TRBV5-4 with TRBJ2-7; 11 bases fit TRBD2. Sequenced material: CD8+ T cells from peripheral blood mononuclear cells, taken in the second trimester of pregnancy. The clonotype comes from a female donor with multiple sclerosis, enrolled in a pregnancy study. CDR3 coding DNA: TGTGCCAGCAGCCTGGGACTAGCGGAATACGAGCAGTACTTC. This encodes CASSLGLAEYEQYF.